These 23 T cell receptor beta chains were sequenced from one sample in a study of cytomegalovirus exposure and HLA in healthy donors. PCR involved 60 Vbeta and 13 Jbeta primers. Assay used: immunoSEQ multiplex PCR; TCRdb lists only in-frame clones, some missing. The specimen's table records about 150,000 clones. The sample taken for sequencing was PBMCs. These receptors originate from a man younger than 45 in good health and CMV-seronegative.

The chain recombines TRBV14 with TRBJ2-5; 9 bases map to TRBD2. Per germline, CDR1 SGHDN and CDR2 FVKESK. The CDR3 totals 16 residues. V gave up 1 base and J gave up 4 bases; unmatched junction bases: 7. The chain's CDR3 is CASSQGLAGWGETQYF. The CDR3 DNA is TGTGCCAGCAGCCAAGGGCTAGCGGGATGGGGAGAGACCCAGTACTTC.

The chain employs TRBV15 and TRBJ1-3; D gene ambiguous. The CDR3 spans 14 residues. From germline, CDR1 is LNHNV and CDR2 YYDKDF (reference sequence). Trimming left V 3 bases short and J 2 bases short, with 8 bases between. The CDR3 DNA follows: TGTGCCACCAGCAGTGCTACAGCTGGAAACACCATATATTTT. This gives the protein CATSSATAGNTIYF.

The gene calls are TRBV27 and TRBJ2-1, with D possibly being TRBD1 (6 bases). Germline V lookup: CDR1 MNHEY, CDR2 SMNVEV (reference sequence). V lost 3 bases to trimming and J lost 2 bases, with 11 bases between them. The CDR3 extends over 15 amino acids. The CDR3 is CASSFARGPYNEQFF. CDR3 coding DNA: TGTGCCAGCAGTTTTGCCAGGGGCCCCTACAATGAGCAGTTCTTC.

V is TRBV6-5 and J is TRBJ2-7; 8 bases map to TRBD2. Per germline, CDR1 MNHEY and CDR2 SVGAGI. The V gene end was trimmed by 2 bases and the J gene end by 4 bases; junction bases not matched to a gene: 4. This CDR3 spans 14 amino acids. CDR3 coding DNA: TGTGCCAGCAGTTACGTGGCGGGAGGTTACGAGCAGTACTTC. It codes for CASSYVAGGYEQYF.

The chain employs TRBV6-6 and TRBJ2-2, with TRBD1 matching 8 bases. This CDR3 has 15 amino acids. Germline CDR1 reads MNHNY; CDR2 reads SVGAGI (reference sequence). Trimming took 3 bases from V and 6 from J; bases not matched to a gene: 6. CDR3 DNA sequence: TGTGCCAGCAGTTATGCAGGGGGCCTCGCCGGGGAGCTGTTTTTT. Translation gives CASSYAGGLAGELFF.

The chain joins TRBV7-3 to TRBJ2-3; 10 bases line up with TRBD2. There are 18 residues in the CDR3. CDR1 and CDR2 from the germline V gene are SGHTA and FQGTGA. V lost 4 bases and J lost 5; bases outside the gene matches: 15. The CDR3 nucleotides are TGTGCCAGCAGCTCCTACCGTACAGCGGGAGGGCCGGTAGATACGCAGTATTTT. Its protein is CASSSYRTAGGPVDTQYF.

CDR3 coding DNA: TGTGCCAGCAGCCCGGGACAGCACCAACCCGAAAAACTGTTTTTT. This translates into CASSPGQHQPEKLFF. The chain uses TRBV4-2 and TRBJ1-4; TRBD1 aligns across 7 bases. Trimming cost V 4 bases and J 8 bases; bases outside gene matches: 10. CDR3 length: 15 amino acids. CDR1 is LGHNA, CDR2 YNFKEQ, per germline.

V and J are TRBV6-6 and TRBJ1-1; weak D call: TRBD1 (6 bases). This CDR3 has 15 amino acids. V dropped 5 bases and J dropped 1 base, with 14 bases sitting between them. Germline V gene lookup returns CDR1 MNHNY and CDR2 SVGAGI (reference sequence). CDR3 DNA: TGTGCCAGCAGTAGACACAGGGACCAGAACACTGAAGCTTTCTTT. It yields the protein CASSRHRDQNTEAFF.

The chain uses TRBV7-2 and TRBJ2-2, with D possibly TRBD2 on 6 matching bases. The V end lost 6 bases, the J end lost 1 base, and 12 bases lay between the germline ends. Germline loops: CDR1 SGHTA, CDR2 FQGNSA. This CDR3 has 15 residues. The CDR3 bases are TGTGCCAGCAGGGAACGGGAGAGGAACACCGGGGAGCTGTTTTTT. Protein sequence: CASRERERNTGELFF.

The V gene is TRBV11-2, the J gene TRBJ2-2; a weak D match, TRBD1 (5 bases). Germline CDR1 reads SGHAT; CDR2 reads FQNNGV. V was trimmed by 1 base and J by 4 bases, leaving 10 bases between them. The CDR3 runs 15 residues. The CDR3 loop is CASSLGQGPTGELFF. CDR3 DNA: TGTGCCAGCAGCTTAGGCCAGGGTCCCACCGGGGAGCTGTTTTTT.

CDR3 nucleotides: TGTGCCATCAGTGATTTGGGAGAAACCAAAAACACCGGGGAGCTGTTTTTT. Amino acid sequence: CAISDLGETKNTGELFF. This chain connects TRBV10-3 to TRBJ2-2; TRBD2 is a possible D gene (5 bases). Germline CDR1 and CDR2: ENHRY and SYGVKD. V lost 3 bases and J lost 2, with 16 bases in between. The CDR3 sequence is 17 residues long.

The rearrangement uses TRBV6-5 and TRBJ2-7, with 10 bases matching TRBD1. Per germline, CDR1 MNHEY and CDR2 SVGAGI. This CDR3 comprises 15 residues. V dropped 4 bases and J dropped 6; count of bases not matched to a gene: 9. CDR3 in amino acids: CASSLTGTGAPEQYF. The CDR3 coding sequence is TGTGCCAGCAGTTTAACCGGGACAGGGGCTCCCGAGCAGTACTTC.

This chain joins TRBV18 and TRBJ1-4; 9 bases agree with TRBD1. The CDR3 consists of 14 residues. The germline gives CDR1 KGHSH, CDR2 LQKENI. V was clipped by 3 bases and J by 6 bases; unmatched bases: 2. The CDR3 loop is CASSPGTGYEKLFF. The CDR3 region has the DNA TGTGCCAGCTCACCCGGGACAGGGTATGAAAAACTGTTTTTT. Drawing the rest from reference TRBV18 and TRBJ1-4, the complete variable domain is NAGVMQNPRHLVRRRGQEARLRCSPMKGHSHVYWYRQLPEEGLKFMVYLQKENIIDESGMPKERFSAEFPKEGPSILRIQQVVRGDSAAYFCASSPGTGYEKLFFGSGTQLSVL.

The CDR3, as DNA: TGTGCCAGCAGCTTAGCTCACTACGAGCAGTACTTC. Its translation: CASSLAHYEQYF. The J gene is TRBJ2-7, the V gene TRBV7-8; no reliable D call. V was trimmed by 0 bases and J by 3 bases, leaving 3 bases between them. Looked up from germline, CDR1 is SGHVS and CDR2 is FQNEAQ. This CDR3 has 12 residues. Together with reference TRBV7-8 and TRBJ2-7, the CDR3 gives the full variable domain: GAGVSQSPRYKVAKRGQDVALRCDPISGHVSLFWYQQALGQGPEFLTYFQNEAQLDKSGLPSDRFFAERPEGSVSTLKIQRTQQEDSAVYLCASSLAHYEQYFGPGTRLTVT.

The gene calls are TRBV11-2 and TRBJ2-7; D is perhaps TRBD2 (6 bases). This CDR3 has 14 residues. The germline V and J ends were trimmed by 6 bases and 1 base, with 13 bases remaining between them. Germline-derived CDR1 and CDR2 are SGHAT and FQNNGV. In DNA form, the CDR3 reads TGTGCCAGCAGGTTTAGCGGTTCTTCCTACGAGCAGTACTTC. This gives the protein CASRFSGSSYEQYF.

The V call is TRBV27, the J call TRBJ2-3; TRBD2 aligns across 8 bases. With V trimmed by 3 bases and J by 1 base, 3 bases remained unmatched. This CDR3 is built from 15 residues. In germline, CDR1 is MNHEY, CDR2 SMNVEV (reference sequence). This chain's CDR3 is CASSFSGGRTDTQYF. For the CDR3, the DNA is TGTGCCAGCAGTTTCAGCGGGGGCCGCACAGATACGCAGTATTTT.

The gene calls are TRBV5-6 and TRBJ2-1; no clear D gene. The CDR3 sequence is 16 residues long. Trimming left V 1 base short and J 9 bases short, with 20 bases between. CDR1 is SGHDT and CDR2 is YYEEEE in the germline V gene. The CDR3 sequence is CASSLFRRQTAGEQFF. The CDR3 coding sequence is TGTGCCAGCAGCTTGTTCCGGCGGCAGACCGCCGGTGAGCAGTTCTTC.

The V call is TRBV10-2, the J call TRBJ2-7, with unresolved D. The CDR3 runs to 11 residues. V was shortened by 5 bases and J by 3 bases, with 5 bases between the two germline ends. Germline lookup yields CDR1 WSHSY and CDR2 SAAADI. The CDR3 nucleotides are TGCGCCAGCAGTTACTACTACGAGCAGTACTTC. It encodes CASSYYYEQYF.

V and J are TRBV30 and TRBJ2-2; the match to TRBD2 covers 7 bases. Germline loops: CDR1 GTSNPN, CDR2 SVGIG (reference sequence). The CDR3 loop spans 13 amino acids. The trim removed 2 bases at V and 6 bases at J, leaving 3 bases unmatched. The CDR3 loop reads CAWSKRGAGELFF. In nucleotides, the CDR3 is TGTGCCTGGAGTAAACGGGGGGCCGGGGAGCTGTTTTTT.

The rearrangement links TRBV5-4 to TRBJ2-3, with 7 bases aligning to TRBD2. Germline values: CDR1 SGHNT, CDR2 YYREEE (reference sequence). The CDR3 has 15 residues. V shed 4 bases, J shed 0 bases, and the junction held 5 bases outside the gene matches. This CDR3 is CASSNPSGSTDTQYF. The CDR3 bases are TGTGCCAGCAGCAACCCTAGCGGAAGCACAGATACGCAGTATTTT.

The chain carries TRBV5-4 and TRBJ2-4, with 9 nucleotides matching TRBD2. The CDR3 totals 15 residues. The trim removed 4 bases at V and 6 bases at J, leaving 8 bases unmatched. Germline V gives CDR1 SGHNT, CDR2 YYREEE (reference sequence). CDR3 region: CASSPKREAGNIQYF. CDR3 coding DNA: TGTGCCAGCAGCCCTAAGCGGGAGGCGGGAAACATTCAGTACTTC.

The chain carries TRBV7-9 and TRBJ1-1; D call uncertain. From germline, CDR1 is SEHNR and CDR2 FQNEAQ (reference sequence). The CDR3 consists of 11 residues. V was pared by 1 base and J by 8 bases, with 5 bases between. In DNA, the CDR3 is TGTGCCAGCAGCTTAGTTCCAGAAGCTTTCTTT. This codes for CASSLVPEAFF. The entire variable domain, with the rest obtained from reference TRBV7-9 and TRBJ1-1, is as follows: DTGVSQNPRHKITKRGQNVTFRCDPISEHNRLYWYRQTLGQGPEFLTYFQNEAQLEKSRLLSDRFSAERPKGSFSTLEIQRTEQGDSAMYLCASSLVPEAFFGQGTRLTVV.

The chain has TRBV28 and TRBJ2-7, with D perhaps TRBD1 (6 bases). Trimming removed 5 bases from V and 7 bases from J, with 12 bases in between. The CDR3 consists of 12 residues. Looked up from germline, CDR1 is MDHEN and CDR2 is SYDVKM. DNA of the CDR3: TGTGCCAGCAGTAAGACAGGTTATGAGCAGTACTTC. Its protein product is CASSKTGYEQYF.